The rows below give T cell receptor beta chains drawn from one sample of a study of T cells after yellow fever vaccination. TCRdb re-analysed the 5' RACE reads in MiXCR, keeping a single row per CDR3 protein. The sample has around 320,000 distinct CDR3 sequences, 8.7% seen once. This specimen consisted of CD4+ T cells sorted from PBMCs, obtained 5 days after the yellow fever booster vaccination. All receptors come from a man younger than 35 who received the YFV17D yellow fever vaccine. CDR3s include the opening cysteine and the closing phenylalanine or tryptophan.

v_gene | CDR3aa
TRBV12-3/TRBV12-4 | CARSRTSGGQETQFF
TRBV2 | CASSLTGTSEKLFF
TRBV7-9 | CASTIAGGYGYTF
TRBV2 | CASAPGPKRGELFF
TRBV5-1 | CASSGDRANNEQFF
TRBV7-2 | CASSPRLAGAPETQYF
TRBV24-1 | CATSPGQGREETQYF
TRBV7-2 | CASSMRLAGGGDTQYF
TRBV29-1 | CSVAAGTGSNQPQHF
TRBV7-9 | CASSPGQSSYEQYF
TRBV5-1 | CASSLEGPGATYNEQFF
TRBV7-2 | CASSSTEWPQHF
TRBV5-1 | CASRKLLVSTDTQYF
TRBV20-1 | CSALGGGTDTQYF
TRBV9 | CASSAWTMAYNEQFF
TRBV6-6 | CAIGRDSYYGYTF
TRBV29-1 | CSGTGTHYGNTIYF
TRBV5-1 | CASSLLRTSRETQYF
TRBV2 | CAAAGQGADEQYF
TRBV20-1 | CSAWGRADTEAFF
TRBV5-1 | CASSLDASGNTIYF
TRBV7-3 | CASSPPGGASYNEQFF
TRBV24-1 | CATGTGGYNEQFF
TRBV12-3/TRBV12-4 | CASSAGGAGIQYF
TRBV3-2 | CASSPPPGEQFF
TRBV27 | CASSSQGAGYGYTF
TRBV4-3 | CASSQEGTYNEQFF
TRBV6-2/TRBV6-3 | CASSGDRGEKLFF
TRBV4-1 | CASSPDRGTDYNEQFF
TRBV7-3 | CASSLNNQETQYF
TRBV24-1 | CATSDSHWGRSTGELFF
TRBV2 | CASSESGRLDEQYF
TRBV5-1 | CASSLLAGRNNEQFF
TRBV18 | CASSPPQTGEAFNYGYTF
TRBV7-7 | CASSTQEGAETQYF
TRBV5-5 | CASSLLVSNQPQHF
TRBV23-1 | CASRRRQFTGELFF
TRBV7-2 | CASSPRDYPRGDGELFF
TRBV2 | CASGGQGGDQPQHF
TRBV27 | CASSFSSGANVLTF
TRBV7-3 | CASSLGPRNGLDEQYF